Detailed here is one TCR beta chain. One end of the junction is discordant with germline, which a read error may explain. Primers used in a second PCR of about 7 to 12 cycles were a sample-barcoded 5' primer and a J-beta primer mix. TCRdb fed the 5' RACE reads into MiXCR, producing one record per CDR3 protein. The top ten clones hold over 3.5% of a sample with roughly 1.5 million distinct CDR3 sequences, 35% to 45% of them seen once. The CDR3 contains 17 residues. Germline CDR1 reads MDHEN; CDR2 reads SYDVKM. The sample originates from a study of blood T cells in healthy people across ages. The J gene is TRBJ1-2, the V gene TRBV28, with TRBD1 matching 8 bases. The material sequenced was blood. The receptor's source is a woman between 18 and 29 years old in good health. The CDR3 nucleotides are TGTGCCTGCAGTTTCCGTCCAGGGGGCGTAGCTAACTATGGCTACACCTTC. This encodes CACSFRPGGVANYGYTF.